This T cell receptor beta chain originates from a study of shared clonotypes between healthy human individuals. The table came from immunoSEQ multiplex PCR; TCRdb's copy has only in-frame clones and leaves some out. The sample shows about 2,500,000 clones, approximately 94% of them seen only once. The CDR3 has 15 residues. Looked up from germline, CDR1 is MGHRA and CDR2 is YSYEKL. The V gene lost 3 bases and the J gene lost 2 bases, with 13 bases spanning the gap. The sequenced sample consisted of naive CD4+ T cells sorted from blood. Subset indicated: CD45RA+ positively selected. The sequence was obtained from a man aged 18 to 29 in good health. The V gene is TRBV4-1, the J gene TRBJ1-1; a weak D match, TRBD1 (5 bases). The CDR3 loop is CASSQASGVNTEAFF. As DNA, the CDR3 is TGCGCCAGCAGCCAGGCCTCGGGGGTCAACACTGAAGCTTTCTTT.